The source of this TCR beta chain is a study of human T cells and chemical hapten exposure. Time point defined: healthy volunteer bleed at 6 weeks. Someone pulled total RNA out of unfractionated whole blood. The library tagged each cDNA molecule with unique molecular identifiers. One entry per CDR3 protein results from TCRdb running MiXCR on the RACE reads. There are about 80,000 distinct CDR3 sequences in the sample; around 9.4% occur only once, and 1.5% to 2% lies in the top ten. The CDR3 runs to 15 residues. Germline CDR1 reads SGHRS; CDR2 reads YFSETQ. Trimming stripped 7 bases from V and 4 bases from J, with 18 bases between.

Sequenced sample: whole blood. This TCR was sampled from a female donor in good health. Some clones in this sample may be carry-over from other donors' samples. The chain employs TRBV5-1 and TRBJ1-3; no firm D call. CDR3 amino acids: CASHLGPTRGNTIYF. In DNA, the CDR3 is TGCGCCAGCCACCTCGGCCCTACTCGAGGAAACACCATATATTTT.